This T cell receptor (beta chain) was recorded in a study of T cells in Graves' hyperthyroidism and ophthalmopathy. The investigators amplified TCR beta CDR3 regions from RNA transcripts. Primed by the HTBI set, a first-round RT-PCR was run on the TCR CDR3. TCRdb used MiXCR to reprocess the multiplex PCR reads, holding one entry per CDR3 protein. The table records approximately 24,000 distinct CDR3 sequences, around 50% of them present only once. General study points: Blood shared most expanded thyroid clonotypes above 0.001.

This clonotype was counted between two and nine times. As yet, its antigen is unknown. The junction had 6 bases not matched to a gene; V was cut back by 4 bases and J by 2 bases. The V gene's germline CDR1 is SGDLS and CDR2 YYNGEE. The length of the CDR3 is 15 residues. The V and J genes are TRBV9 and TRBJ2-3; 8 nucleotides align to TRBD2. The clonotype originates from a woman aged 40 to 50 with Graves' hyperthyroidism that later progressed to Graves' ophthalmopathy. The specimen sequenced was blood. The CDR3: CASSMSGGYTDTQYF. The CDR3 DNA follows: TGTGCCAGCAGCATGAGCGGGGGTTACACAGATACGCAGTATTTT.